The sequence of this TCR beta chain was determined in a study of beta chain features in type 1 diabetes. At the level of the study: Patients were similar to healthy donors in age and gender (as well as in cell yields).

The CDR3 consists of 17 residues. After removal of 0 bases from V and 0 bases from J, the junction contained 4 bases not matched to a gene. Looked up from germline, CDR1 is SGDLS and CDR2 is YYNGEE. Using CD45RO/CCR7/CD25/CD127/CD95/CD27, CD4+ naive, central memory, regulatory and stem cell-like memory cells were sorted. The isolated RNA, all of it, was reverse transcribed, so expressed TCRB transcripts were what got sequenced. Only in-frame clones appear in the TCRdb table, and some are missing; sequencing was by immunoSEQ multiplex PCR. The sample lists more than 300,000 clones, around 16% occurring once.

The gene calls are TRBV9 and TRBJ2-1, with 9 positions matching TRBD2. The sequenced material came from naive CD4+ T cells from blood. The clonotype originates from a woman in her late teens or twenties in good health. The CDR3 nucleotides read TGTGCCAGCAGCGTAGGGCTAGCGGGGAGCTCCTACAATGAGCAGTTCTTC. It specifies CASSVGLAGSSYNEQFF.